A single sample gave rise to the 15 T cell receptor beta chains below, sequenced in a study of identical twins. TCRdb re-called the 5' RACE reads with MiXCR, one entry per CDR3 protein. The table has roughly 720,000 distinct CDR3 sequences, 15% to 20% seen once. The same data also contributed to another study, on T cells expressing NK-cell markers.

Material for sequencing was PBMCs. The receptors here all came from a woman under 30 in good health.

This clonotype was counted between two and nine times. This chain uses TRBV29-1 with TRBJ2-5; maybe TRBD2 (7 bases). The CDR3 totals 13 residues. V lost 3 bases and J lost 5, with 13 bases in between. Germline V lookup: CDR1 SQVTM, CDR2 ANQGSEA. The CDR3 DNA reads as TGCAGCGTTGATGGCAGGGGAGGGGAGACCCAGTACTTC. Translation gives CSVDGRGGETQYF.

The chain is built from TRBV5-1 and TRBJ2-5; D perhaps matches TRBD2 (5 bases). V was trimmed by 3 bases and J by 0 bases, leaving 18 bases between them. The germline gives CDR1 SGHRS, CDR2 YFSETQ. This CDR3 spans 17 amino acids. CDR3 in amino acids: CASSSPGIADNQETQYF. Here the CDR3 DNA reads TGCGCCAGCAGCTCCCCGGGGATAGCTGATAACCAAGAGACCCAGTACTTC.

This clonotype has just one count. The chain combines TRBV11-2 with TRBJ2-1; the D gene could be TRBD1 or TRBD2 (5 bases each). Germline V gene data show CDR1 as SGHAT and CDR2 as FQNNGV. Trimming removed 4 bases at V and 6 bases at J, with 13 bases between. This CDR3 is built from 14 residues. The chain's CDR3 is CASSSRGALNEQFF. DNA of the CDR3: TGTGCCAGCAGCTCTCGAGGGGCACTCAATGAGCAGTTCTTC. The full variable domain, in which reference TRBV11-2 and TRBJ2-1 provide the parts outside the CDR3, is EAGVAQSPRYKIIEKRQSVAFWCNPISGHATLYWYQQILGQGPKLLIQFQNNGVVDDSQLPKDRFSAERLKGVDSTLKIQPAKLEDSAVYLCASSSRGALNEQFFGPGTRLTVL.

Here the CDR3 reads CASTQGTSDNEQFF. DNA of the CDR3: TGTGCCAGCACCCAGGGGACTAGCGACAATGAGCAGTTCTTC. The rearrangement joins TRBV6-1 to TRBJ2-1, with 10 bases lining up with TRBD2. The germline V gene encodes CDR1 MNHNS and CDR2 SASEGT. V trimming: 7 bases; J trimming: 5 bases; junction bases outside the gene matches: 5. The CDR3 totals 14 residues.

Here the CDR3 reads CATSRGQGGSRGEQYF. CDR3 DNA: TGTGCCACCAGCAGAGGCCAAGGGGGTAGCAGGGGCGAGCAGTACTTC. The chain uses TRBV15 and TRBJ2-7; weak D call: TRBD1 (6 bases). The CDR3 covers 16 residues. The germline CDR1 and CDR2 sequences are LNHNV and YYDKDF (reference sequence). Trimming removed 1 base at V and 6 bases at J, with 19 bases between.

In this sample, this clonotype turned up a few times. For the CDR3, the DNA is TGTGCCAGCAGTTTCGAACGGATACTCACCTACGAGCAGTACTTC. This gives the protein CASSFERILTYEQYF. The gene calls are TRBV27 and TRBJ2-7; D is ambiguous. In germline, CDR1 is MNHEY, CDR2 SMNVEV (reference sequence). Trimming shortened V by 3 bases and J by 2 bases, and 14 bases separated the two germline ends. This CDR3 region has 15 residues.

Ten or more counts support this clonotype. This chain connects TRBV7-9 to TRBJ2-2; a weak D match, TRBD1 (5 bases). V was cut by 7 bases and J by 2 bases, with 11 bases left in between. The CDR3 contains 14 residues. Germline CDR1 is SEHNR and CDR2 is FQNEAQ (reference sequence). The CDR3 is CASIGDSNTGELFF. The CDR3 nucleotides are TGTGCCAGCATTGGAGACAGTAACACCGGGGAGCTGTTTTTT.

This chain uses TRBV2 with TRBJ2-2; tentatively, D is TRBD1 (6 bases). Germline V gives CDR1 SNHLY, CDR2 FYNNEI. V was shortened by 7 bases and J by 3 bases, with 12 bases between the two germline ends. This CDR3 is built from 14 residues. The CDR3 reads CASKTGPYTGELFF. The CDR3 bases are TGTGCCAGCAAGACAGGTCCTTACACCGGGGAGCTGTTTTTT. Full variable domain (remainder filled in from reference TRBV2 and TRBJ2-2): EPEVTQTPSHQVTQMGQEVILRCVPISNHLYFYWYRQILGQKVEFLVSFYNNEISEKSEIFDDQFSVERPDGSNFTLKIRSTKLEDSAMYFCASKTGPYTGELFFGEGSRLTVL.

V usage is TRBV20-1 and J usage is TRBJ2-5; perhaps TRBD2 as D (6 bases). Trimming removed 4 bases at V and 5 bases at J, with 14 bases between. The CDR3 has 13 residues. Germline V gene lookup returns CDR1 DFQATT and CDR2 SNEGSKA (reference sequence). The chain's CDR3 is CSAMEGSGETQYF. DNA for the CDR3: TGCAGTGCTATGGAGGGGAGTGGCGAGACCCAGTACTTC.

In its sample, this clonotype was seen a few times. The chain employs TRBV24-1 and TRBJ2-7, with 9 bases matching TRBD1. Germline trimming cut 4 bases from V and 6 bases from J; bases unmatched to any gene: 9. The germline V gene has CDR1 KGHDR and CDR2 SFDVKD. The CDR3 length is 15 residues. In DNA, the CDR3 is TGTGCCACCAGTGACTACTCCGGGACAGGGTCCGAGCAGTACTTC. Its protein product is CATSDYSGTGSEQYF.

The chain joins TRBV6-5 to TRBJ2-7; D possibly corresponds to TRBD1 (6 bases). Germline CDR1 and CDR2: MNHEY and SVGAGI. The CDR3 runs to 15 residues. The V gene lost 0 bases and the J gene lost 5 bases, with 14 bases spanning the gap. This CDR3 is CASSYSIIQGHEQYF. CDR3 nucleotide sequence: TGTGCCAGCAGTTACTCGATTATACAGGGCCACGAGCAGTACTTC.

The chain is built from TRBV5-6 and TRBJ2-7, with D possibly TRBD1 on 5 matching bases. V gave up 2 bases and J gave up 3 bases, with 9 bases separating them. The CDR3 length is 13 residues. Germline values: CDR1 SGHDT, CDR2 YYEEEE. The CDR3 region is CASSFVRDYEQYF. DNA for the CDR3: TGTGCCAGCAGCTTTGTCAGGGACTACGAGCAGTACTTC.

The chain joins TRBV7-9 to TRBJ2-7, with TRBD2 as a possible D gene (5 bases). CDR3 length equals 11 residues. The germline V and J ends were trimmed by 4 bases and 7 bases, with 8 bases remaining between them. CDR1 is SEHNR, CDR2 FQNEAQ, per germline (reference sequence). CDR3 protein: CASSSEEEQYF. Written as DNA, the CDR3 is TGTGCCAGCAGCTCGGAGGAAGAGCAGTACTTC.

J is TRBJ1-2 and V is TRBV7-2; a weak D match, TRBD1 (5 bases). The CDR3 has 16 residues. V was shortened by 3 bases and J by 4 bases, with 18 bases between the two germline ends. Germline CDR1 is SGHTA and CDR2 is FQGNSA. The CDR3 sequence: CASSLLGDLTTYGYTF. The CDR3 nucleotides read TGTGCCAGCAGCTTGCTAGGGGATTTAACCACCTATGGCTACACCTTC.

The chain uses TRBV15 and TRBJ2-5; the match to TRBD1 covers 8 bases. The CDR3 has 15 amino acids. The ends lost 2 bases at V and 5 bases at J; junction bases unmatched: 7. CDR1 is LNHNV and CDR2 is YYDKDF in the germline V gene (reference sequence). The CDR3 nucleotides read TGTGCCACCAGCAGACCCCAGGGGGCCGGGGAGACCCAGTACTTC. It translates to CATSRPQGAGETQYF.